This entry describes one TCR beta chain. Recruited during active infection, patients (from Seattle) were subsequently followed longitudinally. The data originate from a study of blood T cell repertoires in COVID-19. Study as a whole: Whether acute or convalescent, the COVID-19 samples came from the United States, Italy and Spain. The analysed material was cDNA or gDNA that came from T cells, B-cell-depleted T cells, or PBMCs.

Libraries were prepared by immunoSEQ multiplex PCR; TCRdb keeps only in-frame clonotypes and omits some of them. Of under 200,000 clones in the sample, 80% to 85% are singletons; the top ten hold more than 14%. The sequencing input was peripheral blood. The clonotype was recovered from a woman aged 70-85 years with COVID-19, enrolled during active disease.

The CDR3 DNA reads TGTGCCAGCAGTACCCCCCCCGGCGGGAGTGTGGCTTTCTTT. This sequence encodes CASSTPPGGSVAFF. V usage is TRBV28 and J usage is TRBJ1-1; D is ambiguous. Trimming left V 5 bases short and J 11 bases short, with 21 bases between. The CDR3 runs 14 residues. Per germline, CDR1 MDHEN and CDR2 SYDVKM.